A selection of T cell receptor beta chains follows, all from one sample in a study of beta chain features in type 1 diabetes. Repertoires were generated with immunoSEQ multiplex PCR, while TCRdb's copy carries only in-frame clones and drops some. The table has about 150,000 clones, about 9.1% seen once. The sample consisted of central memory CD4+ T cells from blood. These TCRs come from a woman younger than 30 in good health. Both conserved end residues are part of each CDR3. The order of the fields is CDR3 length, V gene, J gene, CDR3 protein.

length: 15
V: TRBV7-2
J: TRBJ2-7
CDR3: CASSLFGERSYEQYF

length: 16
V: TRBV7-9
J: TRBJ2-7
CDR3: CASSLAAGTTHDEQYF

length: 14
V: TRBV6-6
J: TRBJ1-2
CDR3: CASSYSVDRGGYTF

length: 13
V: TRBV5-1
J: TRBJ2-3
CDR3: CASSLDMSDTQYF

length: 13
V: TRBV5-1
J: TRBJ2-1
CDR3: CASTLESHDEQFF

length: 15
V: TRBV18
J: TRBJ1-2
CDR3: CASSPSTDPYDGYTF

length: 16
V: TRBV7-2
J: TRBJ2-1
CDR3: CASSVHLSSSYNEQFF

length: 13
V: TRBV11-2
J: TRBJ2-1
CDR3: CASSPPSDSEQFF

length: 13
V: TRBV9
J: TRBJ2-5
CDR3: CASSTGQGETQYF

length: 15
V: TRBV9
J: TRBJ2-2
CDR3: CASSVAVEFTGELFF

length: 15
V: TRBV18
J: TRBJ2-7
CDR3: CASSPVLAGTYEQYF

length: 16
V: TRBV6-1
J: TRBJ2-3
CDR3: CASSESTSGYTDTQYF

length: 14
V: TRBV27
J: TRBJ1-5
CDR3: CASSQDSSGQPQHF

length: 16
V: TRBV4-2
J: TRBJ1-1
CDR3: CASSQARGTANTEAFF